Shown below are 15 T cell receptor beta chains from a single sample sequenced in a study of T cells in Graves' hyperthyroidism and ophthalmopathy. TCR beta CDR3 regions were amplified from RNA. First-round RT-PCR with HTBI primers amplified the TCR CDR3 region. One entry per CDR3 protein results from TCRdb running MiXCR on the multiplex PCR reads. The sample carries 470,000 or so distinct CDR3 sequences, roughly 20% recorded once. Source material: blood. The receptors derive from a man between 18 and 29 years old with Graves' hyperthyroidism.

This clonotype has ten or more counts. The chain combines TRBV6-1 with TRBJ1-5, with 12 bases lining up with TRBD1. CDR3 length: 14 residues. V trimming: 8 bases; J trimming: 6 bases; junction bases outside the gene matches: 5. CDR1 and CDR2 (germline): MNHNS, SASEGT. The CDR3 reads CASAGTGGFQPQHF. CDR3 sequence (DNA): TGTGCCAGCGCCGGGACAGGGGGCTTTCAGCCCCAGCATTTT.

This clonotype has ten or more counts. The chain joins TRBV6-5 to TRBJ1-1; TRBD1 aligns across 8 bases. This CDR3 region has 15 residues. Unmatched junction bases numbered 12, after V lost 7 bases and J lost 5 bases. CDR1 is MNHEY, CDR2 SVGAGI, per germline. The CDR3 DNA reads TGTGCCAGCAAACAGGGGGAGGGTATGCCGACTGAAGCTTTCTTT. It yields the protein CASKQGEGMPTEAFF.

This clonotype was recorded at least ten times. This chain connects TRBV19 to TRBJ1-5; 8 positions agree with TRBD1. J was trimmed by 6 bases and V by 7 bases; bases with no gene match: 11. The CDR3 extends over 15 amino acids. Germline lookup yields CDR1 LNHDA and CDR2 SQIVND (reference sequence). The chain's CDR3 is CASITAGGIFQPQHF. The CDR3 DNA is TGTGCCAGTATCACAGCAGGGGGCATTTTTCAGCCCCAGCATTTT.

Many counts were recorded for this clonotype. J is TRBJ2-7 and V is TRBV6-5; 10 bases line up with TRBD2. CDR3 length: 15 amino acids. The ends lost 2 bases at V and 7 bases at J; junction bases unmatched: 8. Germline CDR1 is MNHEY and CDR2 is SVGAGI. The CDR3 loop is CASSYRAGGPQEQYF. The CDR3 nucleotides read TGTGCCAGCAGTTACCGAGCGGGAGGGCCGCAAGAGCAGTACTTC.

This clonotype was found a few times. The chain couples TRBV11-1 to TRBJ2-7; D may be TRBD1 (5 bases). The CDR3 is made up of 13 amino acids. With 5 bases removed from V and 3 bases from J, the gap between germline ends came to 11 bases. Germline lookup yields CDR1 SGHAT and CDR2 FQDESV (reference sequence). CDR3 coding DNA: TGTGCCAGCAGCCGACAGTACCTCTACGAGCAGTACTTC. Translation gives CASSRQYLYEQYF.

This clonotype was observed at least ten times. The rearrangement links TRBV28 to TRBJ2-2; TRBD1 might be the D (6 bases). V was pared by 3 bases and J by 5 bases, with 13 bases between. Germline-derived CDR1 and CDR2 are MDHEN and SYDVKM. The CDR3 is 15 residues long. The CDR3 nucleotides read TGTGCCAGCAGTTTCCTGACAGGATCTACCGGGGAGCTGTTTTTT. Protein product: CASSFLTGSTGELFF.

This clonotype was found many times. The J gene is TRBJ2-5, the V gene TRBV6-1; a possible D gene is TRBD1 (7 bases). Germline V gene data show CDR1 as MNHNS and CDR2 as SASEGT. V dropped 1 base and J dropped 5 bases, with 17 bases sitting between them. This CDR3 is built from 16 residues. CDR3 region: CASSEVVGGGAETQYF. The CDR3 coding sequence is TGTGCCAGCAGTGAAGTTGTCGGAGGGGGCGCGGAGACCCAGTACTTC.

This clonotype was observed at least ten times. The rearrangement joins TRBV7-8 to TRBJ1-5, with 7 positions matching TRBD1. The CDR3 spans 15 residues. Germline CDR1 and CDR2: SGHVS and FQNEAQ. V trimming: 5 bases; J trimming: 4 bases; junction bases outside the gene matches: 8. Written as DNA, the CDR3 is TGTGCCAGCAGCCGCAACCGGGACAGTAATCAGCCCCAGCATTTT. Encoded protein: CASSRNRDSNQPQHF.

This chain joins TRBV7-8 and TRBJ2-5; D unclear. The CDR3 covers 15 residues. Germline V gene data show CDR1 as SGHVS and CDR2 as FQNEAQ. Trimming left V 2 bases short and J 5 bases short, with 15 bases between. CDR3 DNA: TGTGCCAGCAGCTTATTCAGAGGTTCTGAGGAGACCCAGTACTTC. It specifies CASSLFRGSEETQYF.

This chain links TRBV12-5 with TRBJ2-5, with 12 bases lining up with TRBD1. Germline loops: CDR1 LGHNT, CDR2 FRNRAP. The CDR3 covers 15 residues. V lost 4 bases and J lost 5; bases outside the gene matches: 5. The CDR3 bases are TGTGCTAGTGGTTGGGGACAGGGGGCGCCTGAGACCCAGTACTTC. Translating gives CASGWGQGAPETQYF.

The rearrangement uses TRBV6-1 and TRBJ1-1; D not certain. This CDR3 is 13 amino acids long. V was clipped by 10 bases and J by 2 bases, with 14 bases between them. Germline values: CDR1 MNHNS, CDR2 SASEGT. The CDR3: CANSRTGNTEAFF. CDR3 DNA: TGTGCCAACTCCCGTACGGGAAACACTGAAGCTTTCTTT.

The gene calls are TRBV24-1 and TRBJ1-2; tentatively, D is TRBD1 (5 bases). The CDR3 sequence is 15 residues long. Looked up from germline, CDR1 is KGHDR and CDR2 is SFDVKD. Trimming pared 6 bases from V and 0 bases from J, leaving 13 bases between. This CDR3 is CATSPLGPTNYGYTF. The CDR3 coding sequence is TGTGCCACCAGTCCCCTGGGGCCCACTAACTATGGCTACACCTTC.

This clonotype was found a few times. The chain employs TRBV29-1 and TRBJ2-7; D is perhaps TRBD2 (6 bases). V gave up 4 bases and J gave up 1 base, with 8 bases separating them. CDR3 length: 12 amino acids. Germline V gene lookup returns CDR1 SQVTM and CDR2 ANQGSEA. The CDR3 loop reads CSVVGRSYEQYF. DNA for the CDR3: TGCAGCGTTGTTGGGAGGTCCTACGAGCAGTACTTC.

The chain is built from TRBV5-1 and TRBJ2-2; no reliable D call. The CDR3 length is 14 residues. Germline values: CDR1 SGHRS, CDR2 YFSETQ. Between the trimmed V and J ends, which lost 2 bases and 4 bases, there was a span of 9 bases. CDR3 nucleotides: TGCGCCAGCAGCTTAAGCTACGGCACCGGGGAGCTGTTTTTT. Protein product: CASSLSYGTGELFF.

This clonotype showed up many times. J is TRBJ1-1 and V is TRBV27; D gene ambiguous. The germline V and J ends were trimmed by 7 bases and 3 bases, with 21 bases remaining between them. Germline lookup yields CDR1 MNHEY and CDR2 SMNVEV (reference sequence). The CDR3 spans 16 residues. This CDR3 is CASILFGSSPHTEAFF. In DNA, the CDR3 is TGTGCCAGCATCCTCTTTGGGTCGAGTCCTCACACTGAAGCTTTCTTT.